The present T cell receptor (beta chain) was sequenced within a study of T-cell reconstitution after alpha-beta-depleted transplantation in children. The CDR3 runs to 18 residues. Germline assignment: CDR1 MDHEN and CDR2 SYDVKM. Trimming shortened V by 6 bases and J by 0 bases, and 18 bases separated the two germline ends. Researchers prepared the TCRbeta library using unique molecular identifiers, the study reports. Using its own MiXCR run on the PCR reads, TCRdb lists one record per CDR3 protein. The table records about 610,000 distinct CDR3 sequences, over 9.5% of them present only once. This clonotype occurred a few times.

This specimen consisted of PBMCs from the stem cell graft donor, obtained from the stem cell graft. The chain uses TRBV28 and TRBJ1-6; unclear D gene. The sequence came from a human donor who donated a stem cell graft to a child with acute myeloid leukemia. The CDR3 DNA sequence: TGTGCCAGCAGCCAACTTCGCCTTTTGAGCTCCTATAATTCACCCCTCCACTTT. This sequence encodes CASSQLRLLSSYNSPLHF. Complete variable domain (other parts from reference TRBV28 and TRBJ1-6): DVKVTQSSRYLVKRTGEKVFLECVQDMDHENMFWYRQDPGLGLRLIYFSYDVKMKEKGDIPEGYSVSREKKERFSLILESASTNQTSMYLCASSQLRLLSSYNSPLHFGNGTRLTVT.